This TCR beta chain stems from a study of shared clonotypes between healthy human individuals. Repertoires were generated with immunoSEQ multiplex PCR, while TCRdb's copy carries only in-frame clones and drops some. Counted here are 490,000 or so clones, roughly 85% occurring once; the ten biggest clones make up approximately 12%. The receptor comes from a middle-aged woman in good health. Some clones in this sample may be carry-over from other donors' samples. Sequencing was performed on PBMCs.

CDR3 sequence reads: CASSLNRVGTDTQYF. The CDR3 DNA sequence: TGCGCCAGCAGCTTGAACAGGGTAGGGACAGATACGCAGTATTTT. The V and J genes are TRBV5-1 and TRBJ2-3; D may be TRBD1 (6 bases). This CDR3 spans 15 amino acids. The V gene's germline CDR1 is SGHRS and CDR2 YFSETQ. V lost 1 base, J lost 3 bases, and 12 bases lay in between.